This T cell receptor (beta chain) was sequenced for a study of immune characterization of retroperitoneal liposarcoma. Via MiXCR, TCRdb re-called the PCR reads, giving one row per CDR3 protein. Found here are some 10,000 distinct CDR3 sequences, around a quarter of them singletons; the top ten hold more than 8%. This clonotype was sampled from a male donor with retroperitoneal liposarcoma. The material sequenced was tumor tissue.

The CDR3 DNA sequence: TGTGCCAGCAGTTATTTACAGGGTCTAGGGCAGTTCTTC. This codes for CASSYLQGLGQFF. V is TRBV6-1 and J is TRBJ2-1; D may be TRBD1 (6 bases). V was clipped by 5 bases and J by 12 bases, with 17 bases between them. CDR3 length equals 13 residues. Germline V gene data show CDR1 as MNHNS and CDR2 as SASEGT.